The rows below give T cell receptor beta chains drawn from one sample of a study of response to subunit inactivated influenza vaccine. TCRdb re-called the RT-PCR reads with MiXCR, one entry per CDR3 protein. Of 450,000 to 700,000 distinct CDR3 sequences listed, less than 15% are singletons. The sequencing here drew on PBMCs from blood, taken roughly 12 days after vaccination. These receptors were taken from a man in his forties or fifties who received an inactivated influenza vaccine. Both conserved end residues are part of each CDR3. The size of a clone is reported for some rows only, either as once, few or many, or as a class for expanded clones.

-,TRBJ2-3,TRBV6-5,CASSYEGGRETDTQYF
few,TRBJ2-1,TRBV5-1,CASSDAVRVNEQFF
-,TRBJ2-3,TRBV10-3,CAISPTSGGSTDTQYF
-,TRBJ2-7,TRBV20-1,CSARGSGQGSYEQYF
few,TRBJ2-1,TRBV7-6,CASSHKRDPTYNEQFF
few,TRBJ1-1,TRBV24-1,CATRTGGNAEAFF
-,TRBJ2-1,TRBV5-1,CASSPWAIAGGKSYNEQFF
-,TRBJ2-3,TRBV5-1,CASSPTTGTSGGARHF
few,TRBJ1-4,TRBV7-9,CASSPVGPHEKLFF
-,TRBJ1-5,TRBV12-3/TRBV12-4,CASSLEQNQPQHF
few,TRBJ2-5,TRBV15,CATSRDIGGQTQYF
many,TRBJ2-7,TRBV10-2,CASREGLGALSSYEQYF
-,TRBJ2-4,TRBV21-1,CANRGQGENIQYF
-,TRBJ2-7,TRBV24-1,CATSDPGSVEQYF
few,TRBJ2-5,TRBV7-2,CASSLGTSGPQYF
-,TRBJ2-3,TRBV5-5,CASSRRIPDTQYF
-,TRBJ1-4,TRBV4-3,CASSHDRGREKLFF
-,TRBJ1-5,TRBV20-1,CSARETGENNQPQHF
-,TRBJ2-1,TRBV30,CAWSWDIGGNEQFF
many,TRBJ2-7,TRBV5-1,CASSLRSAGGSEQYF
few,TRBJ2-3,TRBV27,CASSLSGRALGDTQYF
few,TRBJ2-1,TRBV15,CATYRDSDNEQFF
few,TRBJ1-4,TRBV4-1,CASSQVIGSLNEKLFF
-,TRBJ2-1,TRBV6-1,CASRGPGTGGYEQFF
-,TRBJ1-4,TRBV15,CATSGMAAPNEKLFF
-,TRBJ2-7,TRBV7-6,CASSLAGTHTLSEQYF
-,TRBJ1-5,TRBV6-2/TRBV6-3,CASSDGGGTRNQPQHF
few,TRBJ1-1,TRBV24-1,CATSHRQSTEAFF
-,TRBJ2-1,TRBV20-1,CSARAGRGNYNEQFF
-,TRBJ2-7,TRBV11-2,CASSPSGRVSYEQYF
-,TRBJ2-7,TRBV2,CASRDSFTYEQYF
-,TRBJ1-5,TRBV12-3/TRBV12-4,CASSLEGPGTRVNQPQHF
-,TRBJ2-7,TRBV10-3,CAISADSRVEQYF
-,TRBJ2-3,TRBV3-1,CASSQSGITDTQYF
-,TRBJ1-5,TRBV7-2,CASSLVGTGAYNQPQHF
few,TRBJ2-2,TRBV20-1,CSARDPRLAGNTGELFF
-,TRBJ1-4,TRBV4-3,CASSRWDREGEKLFF